The present TCR beta chain was sequenced within a study of cytomegalovirus exposure and HLA in healthy donors. Primers for the PCR totalled 60 Vbeta and 13 Jbeta. This table comes from immunoSEQ multiplex PCR, and its TCRdb copy is limited to in-frame clones, with some not included. The sample shows about 120,000 clones, 65% to 90% of them seen only once. The V end was cut by 4 bases, the J end by 1 base, with 8 bases between. This CDR3 contains 13 residues. The V gene's germline CDR1 is SGDLS and CDR2 YYNGEE. Sequencing input: PBMCs. The chain uses TRBV9 and TRBJ1-1, with a weak D call TRBD1 (5 bases). The clonotype originates from a man aged 25 to 40 in good health and CMV-seronegative. The CDR3 DNA reads as TGTGCCAGCAGCTTCGGGGGGAACACTGAAGCTTTCTTT. Encoded protein: CASSFGGNTEAFF.